This T cell receptor (beta chain) derives from a study of blood T cell repertoires in COVID-19. Turning to the study itself: Acute-phase and convalescent COVID-19 samples originated in the United States, Italy and Spain. Sample material is recorded as cDNA or gDNA derived from T cells, B-cell-depleted T cells, or PBMCs.

V lost 5 bases to trimming and J lost 0 bases; unmatched junction nucleotides: 6. The CDR3 sequence is 15 residues long. Germline V CDR1 and CDR2: SGHTA, FQGNSA. Original data processing: Reference gene primer amplification in the assay estimated nucleated cell counts. This table comes from immunoSEQ multiplex PCR, and its TCRdb copy is limited to in-frame clones, with some not included. The V and J calls and clone size are taken from that table; D and trimming were inferred from the DNA. The sample has 310,000 or so clones; approximately 88% are singletons. The sequenced sample consisted of peripheral blood. The chain carries TRBV7-2 and TRBJ2-5; 7 nucleotides agree with TRBD1. The sequence derives from a man between 18 and 29 years old who had recovered from COVID-19. Written as DNA, the CDR3 is TGTGCCAGCAGCGGGGGACAGCTGTACCAAGAGACCCAGTACTTC. It is translated as CASSGGQLYQETQYF.